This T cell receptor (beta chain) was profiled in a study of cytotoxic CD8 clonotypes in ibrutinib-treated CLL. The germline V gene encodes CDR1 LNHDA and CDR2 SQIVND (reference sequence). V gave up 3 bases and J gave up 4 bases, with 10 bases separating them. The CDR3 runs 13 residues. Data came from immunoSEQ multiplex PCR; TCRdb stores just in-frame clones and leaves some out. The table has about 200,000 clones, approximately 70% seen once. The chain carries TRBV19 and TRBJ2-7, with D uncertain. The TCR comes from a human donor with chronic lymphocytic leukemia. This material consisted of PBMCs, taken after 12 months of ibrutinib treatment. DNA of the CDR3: TGTGCCAGTAGTATGGGTTGGGGATACGAGCAGTACTTC. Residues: CASSMGWGYEQYF.